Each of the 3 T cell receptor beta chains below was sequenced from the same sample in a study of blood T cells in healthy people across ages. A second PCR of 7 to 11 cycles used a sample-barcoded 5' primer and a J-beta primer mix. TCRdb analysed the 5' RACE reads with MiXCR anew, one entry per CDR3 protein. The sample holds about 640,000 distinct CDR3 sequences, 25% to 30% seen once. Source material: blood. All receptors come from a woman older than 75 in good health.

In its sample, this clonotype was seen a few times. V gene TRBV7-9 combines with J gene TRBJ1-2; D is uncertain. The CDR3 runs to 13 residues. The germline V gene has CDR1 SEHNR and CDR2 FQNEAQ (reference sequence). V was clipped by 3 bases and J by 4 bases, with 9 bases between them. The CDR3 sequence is CASSFGRLYGYTF. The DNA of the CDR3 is TGTGCCAGCAGCTTCGGACGGCTCTATGGCTACACCTTC.

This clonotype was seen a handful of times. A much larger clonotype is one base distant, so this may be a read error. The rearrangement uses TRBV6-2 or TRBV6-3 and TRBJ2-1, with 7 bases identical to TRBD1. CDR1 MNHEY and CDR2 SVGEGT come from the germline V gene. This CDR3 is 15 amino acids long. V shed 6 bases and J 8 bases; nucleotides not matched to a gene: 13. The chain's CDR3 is CASRADRDFSDEQFF. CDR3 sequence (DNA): TGTGCCAGCAGAGCCGACAGGGATTTTAGCGATGAGCAGTTCTTC.

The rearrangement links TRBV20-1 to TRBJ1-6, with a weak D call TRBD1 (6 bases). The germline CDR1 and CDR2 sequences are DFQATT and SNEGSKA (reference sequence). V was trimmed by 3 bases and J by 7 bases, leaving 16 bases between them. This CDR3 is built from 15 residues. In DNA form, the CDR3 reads TGCAGTGCTAGGCACTCAGGGGTTAGGAATTCACCCCTCCACTTT. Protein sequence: CSARHSGVRNSPLHF.